These 31 T cell receptor beta chains were sequenced from one sample in a study of T cell repertoires in cytomegalovirus infection. No antigen has been identified for these receptors. From the reads, TCRdb called clonotypes with MiXCR, one entry per CDR3 protein. Found here are roughly 220,000 distinct CDR3 sequences, about 40% of them singletons; the top ten hold about 60%. The sequenced sample was CD8+ T cells from cultured PBMCs, obtained from culture after CMV antigen stimulation. Source of these receptors: a human donor in good health (CMV status not recorded). Some clones in this sample may be carry-over from other donors' samples.

Many counts were recorded for this clonotype. The chain employs TRBV7-2 and TRBJ2-7, with D possibly matching TRBD2 (6 bases). CDR3 length equals 14 residues. Between the trimmed V and J ends, which lost 4 bases and 2 bases, there was a span of 12 bases. Per germline, CDR1 SGHTA and CDR2 FQGNSA. The CDR3 region has the DNA TGTGCCAGCAGCTCGAGCCTAGCGACCTACGAGCAGTACTTC. It specifies CASSSSLATYEQYF. The full variable domain, completed using reference TRBV7-2 and TRBJ2-7, is GAGVSQSPSNKVTEKGKDVELRCDPISGHTALYWYRQSLGQGLEFLIYFQGNSAPDKSGLPSDRFSAERTGGSVSTLTIQRTQQEDSAVYLCASSSSLATYEQYFGPGTRLTVT.

The rearrangement links TRBV12-3 or TRBV12-4 to TRBJ2-6, with TRBD1 matching over 8 bases. This CDR3 spans 17 amino acids. V gave up 10 bases and J gave up 2 bases; unmatched junction bases: 13. The CDR3 is CANDAGGEVTGANVLTF. CDR3 nucleotides: TGTGCCAACGATGCAGGGGGCGAGGTCACTGGGGCCAACGTCCTGACTTTC.

A few counts support this clonotype. This chain links TRBV7-9 with TRBJ2-7, with TRBD2 identical over 13 bases. This CDR3 is built from 17 residues. Germline V gene lookup returns CDR1 SEHNR and CDR2 FQNEAQ (reference sequence). The trim removed 5 bases at V and 4 bases at J, leaving 11 bases unmatched. The CDR3 here is CASSPRLAGGRGYEQYF. Here the CDR3 DNA reads TGTGCCAGCAGCCCCCGACTAGCGGGGGGCCGCGGTTACGAGCAGTACTTC.

The chain recombines TRBV28 with TRBJ2-7, with a weak D call TRBD1 (5 bases). Germline V gene lookup returns CDR1 MDHEN and CDR2 SYDVKM. This CDR3 is built from 15 residues. The germline V and J ends were trimmed by 7 bases and 4 bases, with 20 bases remaining between them. The CDR3 loop reads CASTPLTGAPYEQYF. CDR3 sequence (DNA): TGTGCCAGCACCCCTTTAACAGGCGCCCCATACGAGCAGTACTTC.

This clonotype was observed a few times. This chain joins TRBV27 and TRBJ2-1, with 7 positions matching TRBD2. The V segment lost 6 bases and the J segment 6 bases; nucleotides outside the gene matches: 11. This CDR3 has 15 amino acids. Germline V lookup: CDR1 MNHEY, CDR2 SMNVEV (reference sequence). CDR3 coding DNA: TGTGCCAGCAGCCGGGGAGGGCCAACCTCCAATGAGCAGTTCTTC. It encodes CASSRGGPTSNEQFF.

The rearrangement joins TRBV7-6 to TRBJ2-7; D might be TRBD1 (6 bases). CDR1 and CDR2 (germline): SGHVS, FNYEAQ. The CDR3 has 15 amino acids. Trimming took off 0 bases at V and 0 bases at J, with 9 bases between the two ends. The CDR3 loop is CASSLAADSSYEQYF. DNA for the CDR3: TGTGCCAGCAGCTTAGCGGCGGACAGCTCCTACGAGCAGTACTTC.

For the CDR3, the DNA is TGTGCCAGCAGCCTAGATATCCGTGGGACTGAAGCTTTCTTT. The encoded protein is CASSLDIRGTEAFF. The chain combines TRBV7-4 with TRBJ1-1; D remains ambiguous. This CDR3 spans 14 amino acids. Germline values: CDR1 SGHVT, CDR2 SQSDAQ. Between the trimmed V and J ends, which lost 5 bases and 5 bases, there was a span of 15 bases. Combining the CDR3 with reference TRBV7-4 and TRBJ1-1 gives the whole variable domain GAGVSQSPRYKVAKRGRDVALRCDSISGHVTLYWYRQTLGQGSEVLTYSQSDAQRDKSGRPSGRFSAERPERSVSTLKIQRTEQGDSAVYLCASSLDIRGTEAFFGQGTRLTVV.

This clonotype was found many times. The chain couples TRBV7-2 to TRBJ2-7; 7 bases are shared with TRBD2. Germline V CDR1 and CDR2: SGHTA, FQGNSA. The CDR3 extends over 14 amino acids. J was trimmed by 2 bases and V by 1 base; bases with no gene match: 2. CDR3 nucleotide sequence: TGTGCCAGCAGCTTAGGGCTAGCGGCCTACGAGCAGTACTTC. Translation gives CASSLGLAAYEQYF.

The chain joins TRBV28 to TRBJ1-1, with D tentatively TRBD1 (6 bases). This CDR3 is 11 amino acids long. The V gene lost 11 bases and the J gene lost 5 bases, with 12 bases spanning the gap. The germline gives CDR1 MDHEN, CDR2 SYDVKM. The CDR3 region is CAGGGRTEAFF. In nucleotides, the CDR3 is TGTGCCGGGGGGGGGCGGACTGAAGCTTTCTTT.

The genes are TRBV9 and TRBJ2-7; maybe TRBD1 (6 bases). The ends were cut back, 3 bases at V and 2 bases at J, with 12 bases in the middle. The CDR3 consists of 14 residues. Germline values: CDR1 SGDLS, CDR2 YYNGEE. CDR3 bases: TGTGCCAGCAGCGAGGGGGAGTTCACCTACGAGCAGTACTTC. Translated, it gives CASSEGEFTYEQYF.

This clonotype was seen at least ten times. The chain combines TRBV6-5 with TRBJ2-4, with 10 bases matching TRBD2. The germline V gene has CDR1 MNHEY and CDR2 SVGAGI. This CDR3 is 18 amino acids long. V gave up 2 bases and J gave up 0 bases; unmatched junction bases: 7. The CDR3 DNA sequence: TGTGCCAGCAGTTACGGTACATCTAGCGGGGGAGCCAAAAACATTCAGTACTTC. This encodes CASSYGTSSGGAKNIQYF.

The V and J genes are TRBV6-8 and TRBJ2-2, with TRBD2 as a possible D gene (7 bases). This CDR3 has 14 residues. Germline-derived CDR1 and CDR2 are MNHGY and SAAAGT. Between the trimmed V and J ends, which lost 6 bases and 4 bases, there was a span of 12 bases. The CDR3 DNA is TGTGCCAGCAGGCGGGGGCCGGGCACCGGGGAGCTGTTTTTT. The encoded protein is CASRRGPGTGELFF.

The rearrangement links TRBV6-6 to TRBJ2-1, with a weak D call TRBD2 (6 bases). The germline CDR1 and CDR2 sequences are MNHNY and SVGAGI (reference sequence). The CDR3 covers 12 residues. Trimming shortened V by 6 bases and J by 5 bases, and 8 bases separated the two germline ends. CDR3 bases: TGTGCCAGCAGGGACTACGACAATGAGCAGTTCTTC. Amino acid sequence: CASRDYDNEQFF.

This chain links TRBV11-2 with TRBJ2-3, with 8 bases that match TRBD2. V lost 3 bases, J lost 1 base, and 9 bases stayed unmatched. The CDR3 is 17 residues long. Germline loops: CDR1 SGHAT, CDR2 FQNNGV. The CDR3 bases are TGTGCCAGCAGCTTTAGTAGAAGGCGGGAGGGCACAGATACGCAGTATTTT. The encoded protein is CASSFSRRREGTDTQYF.

The chain recombines TRBV29-1 with TRBJ1-1; 9 positions match TRBD1. Germline V gives CDR1 SQVTM, CDR2 ANQGSEA. This CDR3 region has 13 residues. Trimming at V came to 7 bases and at J to 4 bases, leaving 7 bases not matched to a gene. DNA of the CDR3: TGCAGCGCCATCACAGGGGGCCGCACTGAAGCTTTCTTT. This gives the protein CSAITGGRTEAFF.

This rearrangement joins TRBV3-1 to TRBJ2-3; D gene uncertain. Germline CDR1 LGHDT, CDR2 YNNKEL (reference sequence). The CDR3 totals 15 residues. V lost 2 bases and J 4 bases, leaving 13 bases between the germline ends. The CDR3, as DNA: TGTGCCAGCAGCCAATACCAGCAGGCGTCAGATACGCAGTATTTT. Translation: CASSQYQQASDTQYF.

The CDR3 DNA reads TGTGCCAGCAGTTTCGGGGGGCCGAACGAGCAGTACTTC. Translation gives CASSFGGPNEQYF. The V call is TRBV28, the J call TRBJ2-7; D might be TRBD2 (7 bases). V lost 3 bases, J lost 5 bases, and 11 bases lay in between. Germline values: CDR1 MDHEN, CDR2 SYDVKM. The CDR3 has 13 amino acids.

This clonotype was detected ten times or more. This chain links TRBV27 with TRBJ1-1; D not certain. CDR3 length equals 13 residues. CDR1 is MNHEY and CDR2 is SMNVEV in the germline V gene (reference sequence). Trimming took off 4 bases at V and 6 bases at J, with 12 bases between the two ends. CDR3 coding DNA: TGTGCCAGCAGTTATGGGCAAAACGCTGAAGCTTTCTTT. This codes for CASSYGQNAEAFF.

This clonotype was seen a single time. The genes are TRBV29-1 and TRBJ2-1, with D perhaps matching TRBD1 or TRBD2 (5 bases each). The CDR3 spans 10 residues. The germline gives CDR1 SQVTM, CDR2 ANQGSEA. V was pared by 7 bases and J by 11 bases, with 12 bases between. The CDR3: CSASREKQFF. The CDR3 region has the DNA TGCAGCGCCTCCAGGGAGAAGCAGTTCTTC.

The chain is built from TRBV4-1 and TRBJ1-3; D is uncertain. Germline V CDR1 and CDR2: MGHRA, YSYEKL. V was cut by 0 bases and J by 0 bases, with 6 bases left in between. The CDR3 totals 15 residues. CDR3 sequence reads: CASSQDWASGNTIYF. CDR3 nucleotides: TGCGCCAGCAGCCAAGATTGGGCCTCTGGAAACACCATATATTTT.

The chain combines TRBV6-2 or TRBV6-3 with TRBJ1-4; unclear D gene. Germline CDR1 MNHEY, CDR2 SVGEGT. CDR3 length: 16 amino acids. V lost 5 bases and J lost 4, with 17 bases in between. In DNA form, the CDR3 reads TGTGCCAGCAGTCAATCCCACAGAGCGGATAATGAAAAACTGTTTTTT. Residues: CASSQSHRADNEKLFF.

The V and J genes are TRBV5-4 and TRBJ2-5, with TRBD2 matching 7 bases. Unmatched junction bases numbered 7, after V lost 3 bases and J lost 2 bases. This CDR3 region has 15 residues. Germline CDR1 is SGHNT and CDR2 is YYREEE (reference sequence). The CDR3 reads CASSSLAEIQETQYF. The CDR3 DNA follows: TGTGCCAGCAGCTCTCTAGCGGAGATACAAGAGACCCAGTACTTC.

The chain has TRBV7-3 and TRBJ1-1; maybe TRBD1 (6 bases). This CDR3 is 16 amino acids long. Deletions cut 1 base from V and 5 bases from J, with 17 bases between. Germline assignment: CDR1 SGHTA and CDR2 FQGTGA. CDR3 nucleotides: TGTGCCAGCAGCTTAAATACGGACAGCCGTTGGACTGAAGCTTTCTTT. Protein sequence: CASSLNTDSRWTEAFF. The full variable domain, completed using reference TRBV7-3 and TRBJ1-1, is GAGVSQTPSNKVTEKGKYVELRCDPISGHTALYWYRQSLGQGPEFLIYFQGTGAADDSGLPNDRFFAVRPEGSVSTLKIQRTERGDSAVYLCASSLNTDSRWTEAFFGQGTRLTVV.

V usage is TRBV7-9 and J usage is TRBJ2-3, with unresolved D. V lost 7 bases and J 4 bases, leaving 30 bases between the germline ends. This CDR3 is built from 19 residues. The germline V gene has CDR1 SEHNR and CDR2 FQNEAQ (reference sequence). The DNA for the CDR3 is TGTGCCAGCACCTCAGAAGGCCTATCCCCCCTCCTGAGGTCAGATACGCAGTATTTT. Encoded protein: CASTSEGLSPLLRSDTQYF. Drawing the rest from reference TRBV7-9 and TRBJ2-3, the complete variable domain is DTGVSQNPRHKITKRGQNVTFRCDPISEHNRLYWYRQTLGQGPEFLTYFQNEAQLEKSRLLSDRFSAERPKGSFSTLEIQRTEQGDSAMYLCASTSEGLSPLLRSDTQYFGPGTRLTVL.

This clonotype came up a few times. This sequence joins TRBV12-3 or TRBV12-4 and TRBJ2-3; 14 positions agree with TRBD2. The CDR3 has 17 amino acids. Unmatched junction bases numbered 5, after V lost 4 bases and J lost 2 bases. This chain's CDR3 is CASSSPGLAGVTDTQYF. The CDR3 coding sequence is TGTGCCAGCAGTTCCCCGGGACTAGCGGGGGTCACAGATACGCAGTATTTT.

This chain's CDR3 is CSAPTAPHGYNEQFF. CDR3 DNA sequence: TGCAGTGCCCCTACTGCGCCCCATGGCTACAATGAGCAGTTCTTC. The chain links TRBV20-1 to TRBJ2-1, with D unclear. This CDR3 is built from 15 residues. Between the trimmed V and J ends, which lost 6 bases and 3 bases, there was a span of 18 bases. CDR1 and CDR2 from the germline V gene are DFQATT and SNEGSKA (reference sequence).

The CDR3 region has the DNA TGTGCCAGCAGTTTATGGGCAGGCCCCGAGCAGTACTTC. This encodes CASSLWAGPEQYF. The chain uses TRBV27 and TRBJ2-7, with D unclear. The CDR3 covers 13 residues. Trimming pared 1 base from V and 6 bases from J, leaving 10 bases between. Germline CDR1 reads MNHEY; CDR2 reads SMNVEV (reference sequence).

The gene calls are TRBV7-9 and TRBJ2-7; possibly TRBD1 for D (5 bases). V shed 2 bases and J shed 3 bases, with 8 bases lying between them. Germline CDR1 and CDR2: SEHNR and FQNEAQ (reference sequence). The CDR3 length is 13 residues. CDR3: CASSLRGIYEQYF. The CDR3 coding sequence is TGTGCCAGCAGCTTAAGGGGTATCTACGAGCAGTACTTC.

The chain carries TRBV12-3 or TRBV12-4 and TRBJ2-7; D may correspond to TRBD1 or TRBD2 (5 bases each). Trimming took off 5 bases at V and 7 bases at J, with 15 bases between the two ends. The CDR3 is 13 amino acids. This CDR3 reads CASSARMGEEQYF. In DNA, the CDR3 is TGTGCCAGCAGTGCTCGTATGGGGGAGGAGCAGTACTTC.

This chain joins TRBV3-1 and TRBJ2-7; TRBD2 matches at 12 bases. Trimming at V came to 5 bases and at J to 1 base, leaving 3 bases not matched to a gene. Germline V gene lookup returns CDR1 LGHDT and CDR2 YNNKEL (reference sequence). This CDR3 comprises 15 residues. The CDR3 sequence: CASSKGLAGSYEQYF. CDR3 bases: TGTGCCAGCAGCAAGGGACTAGCGGGTTCCTACGAGCAGTACTTC.

In this sample, this clonotype turned up a few times. This chain joins TRBV28 and TRBJ2-5; 8 nucleotides match TRBD2. This CDR3 has 15 residues. Germline V lookup: CDR1 MDHEN, CDR2 SYDVKM. J was trimmed by 1 base and V by 5 bases; bases with no gene match: 6. This CDR3 reads CASSVTSGAQETQYF. The DNA of the CDR3 is TGTGCCAGCAGTGTAACTAGCGGAGCCCAAGAGACCCAGTACTTC.